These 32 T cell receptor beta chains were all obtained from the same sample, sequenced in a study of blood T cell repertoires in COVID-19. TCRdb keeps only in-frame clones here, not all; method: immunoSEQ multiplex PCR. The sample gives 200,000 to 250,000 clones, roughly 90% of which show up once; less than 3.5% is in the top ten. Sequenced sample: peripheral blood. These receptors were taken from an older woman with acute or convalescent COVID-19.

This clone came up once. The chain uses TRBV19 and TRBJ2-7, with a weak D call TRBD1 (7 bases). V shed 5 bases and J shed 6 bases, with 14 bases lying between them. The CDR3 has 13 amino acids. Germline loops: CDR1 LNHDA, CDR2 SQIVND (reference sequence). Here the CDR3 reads CASSGQARGEQYF. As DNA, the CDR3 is TGTGCCAGTAGTGGACAGGCGCGGGGCGAGCAGTACTTC.

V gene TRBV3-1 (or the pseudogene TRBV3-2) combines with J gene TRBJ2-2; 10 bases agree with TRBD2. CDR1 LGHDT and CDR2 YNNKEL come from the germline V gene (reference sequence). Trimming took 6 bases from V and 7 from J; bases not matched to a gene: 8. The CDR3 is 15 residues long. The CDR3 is CASRLVAGGGGELFF. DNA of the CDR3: TGTGCCAGCAGACTAGTAGCGGGGGGCGGCGGGGAGCTGTTTTTT.

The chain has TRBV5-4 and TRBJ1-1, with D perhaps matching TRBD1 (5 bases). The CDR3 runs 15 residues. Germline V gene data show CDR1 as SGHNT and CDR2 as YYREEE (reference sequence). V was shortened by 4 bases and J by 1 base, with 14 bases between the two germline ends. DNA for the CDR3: TGTGCCAGCAGCACGGACATCCTGAGGAACACTGAAGCTTTCTTT. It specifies CASSTDILRNTEAFF. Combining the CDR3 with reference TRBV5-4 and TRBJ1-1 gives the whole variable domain ETGVTQSPTHLIKTRGQQVTLRCSSQSGHNTVSWYQQALGQGPQFIFQYYREEENGRGNFPPRFSGLQFPNYSSELNVNALELDDSALYLCASSTDILRNTEAFFGQGTRLTVV.

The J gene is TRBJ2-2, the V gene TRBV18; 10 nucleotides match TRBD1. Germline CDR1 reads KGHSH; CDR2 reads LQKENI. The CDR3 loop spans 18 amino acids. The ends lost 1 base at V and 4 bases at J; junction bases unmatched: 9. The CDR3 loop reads CASSPQTSGQGSTGELFF. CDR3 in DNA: TGTGCCAGCTCACCACAAACTTCGGGACAGGGGTCCACCGGGGAGCTGTTTTTT.

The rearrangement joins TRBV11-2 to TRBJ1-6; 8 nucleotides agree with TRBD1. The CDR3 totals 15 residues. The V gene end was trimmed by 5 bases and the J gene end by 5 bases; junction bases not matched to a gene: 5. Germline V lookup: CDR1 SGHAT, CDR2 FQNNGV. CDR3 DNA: TGTGCCAGCAGCATGCAGGGGGCGGATAATTCACCCCTCCACTTT. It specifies CASSMQGADNSPLHF.

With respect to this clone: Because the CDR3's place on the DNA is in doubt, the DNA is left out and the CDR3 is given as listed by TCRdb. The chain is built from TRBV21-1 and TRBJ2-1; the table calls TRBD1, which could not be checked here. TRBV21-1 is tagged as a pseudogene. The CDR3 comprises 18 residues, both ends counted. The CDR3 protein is CASSKFFGAGTRYNEQFF.

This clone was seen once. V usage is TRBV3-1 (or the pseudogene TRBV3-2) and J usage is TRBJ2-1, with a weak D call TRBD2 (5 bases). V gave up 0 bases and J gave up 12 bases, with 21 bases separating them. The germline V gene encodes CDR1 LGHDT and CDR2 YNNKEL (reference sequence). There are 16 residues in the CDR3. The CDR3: CASSQDLVLARVGQFF. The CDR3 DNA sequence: TGTGCCAGCAGCCAAGATCTGGTACTGGCGAGGGTTGGGCAGTTCTTC.

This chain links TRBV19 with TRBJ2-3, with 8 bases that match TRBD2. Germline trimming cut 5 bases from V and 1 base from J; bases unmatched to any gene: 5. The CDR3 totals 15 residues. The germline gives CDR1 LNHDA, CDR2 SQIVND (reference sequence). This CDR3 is CASSFSGAGTDTQYF. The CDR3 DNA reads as TGTGCCAGTAGTTTTAGCGGGGCGGGCACAGATACGCAGTATTTT.

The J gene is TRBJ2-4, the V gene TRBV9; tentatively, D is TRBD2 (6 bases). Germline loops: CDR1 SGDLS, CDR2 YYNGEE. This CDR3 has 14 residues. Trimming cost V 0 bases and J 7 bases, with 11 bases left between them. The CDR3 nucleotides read TGTGCCAGCAGCGTAGTACGGGGGTTGAACATTCAGTACTTC. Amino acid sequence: CASSVVRGLNIQYF.

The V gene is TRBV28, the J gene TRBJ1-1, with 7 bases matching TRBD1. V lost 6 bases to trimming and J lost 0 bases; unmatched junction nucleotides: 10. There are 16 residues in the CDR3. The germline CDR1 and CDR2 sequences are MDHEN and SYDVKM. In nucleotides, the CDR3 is TGTGCCAGCAGCAGACAGGGACCGACCGTGAACACTGAAGCTTTCTTT. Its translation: CASSRQGPTVNTEAFF.

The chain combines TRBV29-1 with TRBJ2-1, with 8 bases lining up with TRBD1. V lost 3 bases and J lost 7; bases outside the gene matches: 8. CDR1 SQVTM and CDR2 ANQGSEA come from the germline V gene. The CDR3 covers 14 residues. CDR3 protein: CSVDQRTGSNEQFF. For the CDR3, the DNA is TGCAGCGTTGATCAAAGGACAGGGTCGAATGAGCAGTTCTTC.

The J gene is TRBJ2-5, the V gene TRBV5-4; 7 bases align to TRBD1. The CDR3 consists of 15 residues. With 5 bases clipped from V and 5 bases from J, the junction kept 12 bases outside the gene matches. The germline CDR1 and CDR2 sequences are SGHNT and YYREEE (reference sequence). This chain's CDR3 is CASSFRTGTSETQYF. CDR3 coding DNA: TGTGCCAGCAGTTTCCGGACAGGAACAAGCGAGACCCAGTACTTC.

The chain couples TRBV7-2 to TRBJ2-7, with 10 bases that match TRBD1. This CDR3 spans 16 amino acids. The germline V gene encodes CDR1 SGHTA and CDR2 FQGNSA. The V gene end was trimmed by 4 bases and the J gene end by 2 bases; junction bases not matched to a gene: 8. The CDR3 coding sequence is TGTGCCAGCAGCTCGACAGGGGGCGCAAGGACCTACGAGCAGTACTTC. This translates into CASSSTGGARTYEQYF.

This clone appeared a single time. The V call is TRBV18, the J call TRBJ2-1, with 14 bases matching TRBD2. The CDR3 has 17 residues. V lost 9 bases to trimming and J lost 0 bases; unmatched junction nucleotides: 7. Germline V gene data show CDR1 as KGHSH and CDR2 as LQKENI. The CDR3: CASFGTSGGSSYNEQFF. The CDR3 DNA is TGTGCCAGTTTCGGGACTAGCGGGGGCAGCTCCTACAATGAGCAGTTCTTC.

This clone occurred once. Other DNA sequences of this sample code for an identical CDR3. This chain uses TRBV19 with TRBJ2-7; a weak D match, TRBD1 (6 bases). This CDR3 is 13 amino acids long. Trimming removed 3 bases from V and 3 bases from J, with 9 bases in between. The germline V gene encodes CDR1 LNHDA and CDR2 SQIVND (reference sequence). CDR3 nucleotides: TGTGCCAGTAGTATTACAGGGAGCTACGAGCAGTACTTC. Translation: CASSITGSYEQYF.

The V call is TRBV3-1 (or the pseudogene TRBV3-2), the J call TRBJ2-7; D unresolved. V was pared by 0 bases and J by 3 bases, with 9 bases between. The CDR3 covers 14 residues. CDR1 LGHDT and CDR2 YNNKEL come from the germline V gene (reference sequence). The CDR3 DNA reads TGTGCCAGCAGCCAAGATCCCCTTTACTACGAGCAGTACTTC. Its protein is CASSQDPLYYEQYF.

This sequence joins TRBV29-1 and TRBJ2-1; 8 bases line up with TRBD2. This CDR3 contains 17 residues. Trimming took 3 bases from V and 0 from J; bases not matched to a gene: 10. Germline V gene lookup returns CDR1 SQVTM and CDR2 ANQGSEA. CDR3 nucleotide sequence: TGCAGCGTTGACCCAGGAAGGAGCGGGAGCTCCTACAATGAGCAGTTCTTC. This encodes CSVDPGRSGSSYNEQFF.

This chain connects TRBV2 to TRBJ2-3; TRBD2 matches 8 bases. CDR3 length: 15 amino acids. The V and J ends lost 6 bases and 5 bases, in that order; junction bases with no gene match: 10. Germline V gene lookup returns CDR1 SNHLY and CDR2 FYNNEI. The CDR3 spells CASSGVAGTGDTQYF. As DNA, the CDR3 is TGTGCCAGCAGCGGGGTAGCGGGGACGGGAGATACGCAGTATTTT.

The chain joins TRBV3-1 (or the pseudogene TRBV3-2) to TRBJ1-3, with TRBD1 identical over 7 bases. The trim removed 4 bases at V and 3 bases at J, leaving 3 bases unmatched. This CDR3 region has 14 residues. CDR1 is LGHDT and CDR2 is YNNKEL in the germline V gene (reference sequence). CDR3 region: CASSPTGFGNTIYF. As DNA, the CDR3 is TGTGCCAGCAGCCCGACAGGGTTTGGAAACACCATATATTTT.

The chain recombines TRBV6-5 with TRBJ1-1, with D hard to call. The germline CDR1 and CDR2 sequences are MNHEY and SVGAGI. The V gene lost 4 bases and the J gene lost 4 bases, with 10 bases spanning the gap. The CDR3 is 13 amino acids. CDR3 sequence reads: CASSWRVGTEAFF. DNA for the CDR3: TGTGCCAGCAGTTGGAGGGTTGGCACTGAAGCTTTCTTT.

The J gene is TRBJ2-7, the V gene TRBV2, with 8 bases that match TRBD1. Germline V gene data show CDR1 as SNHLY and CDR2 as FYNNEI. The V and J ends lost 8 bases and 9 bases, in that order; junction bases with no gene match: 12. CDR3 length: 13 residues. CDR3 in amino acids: CASDLRQGNWQYF. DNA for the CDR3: TGTGCCAGCGACCTTAGACAGGGGAATTGGCAGTACTTC.

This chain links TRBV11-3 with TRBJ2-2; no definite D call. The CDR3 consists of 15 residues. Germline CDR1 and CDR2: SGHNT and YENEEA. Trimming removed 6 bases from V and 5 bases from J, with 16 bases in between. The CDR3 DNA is TGTGCCAGCAGTCCCGGTGGTGGTTCGACCGGGGAGCTGTTTTTT. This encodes CASSPGGGSTGELFF.

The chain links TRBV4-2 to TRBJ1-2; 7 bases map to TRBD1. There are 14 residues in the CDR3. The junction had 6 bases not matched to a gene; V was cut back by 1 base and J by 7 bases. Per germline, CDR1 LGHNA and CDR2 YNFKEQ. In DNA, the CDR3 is TGTGCCAGCAGCCAAGCCGGACAGGCGGCTGGCTACACCTTC. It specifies CASSQAGQAAGYTF.

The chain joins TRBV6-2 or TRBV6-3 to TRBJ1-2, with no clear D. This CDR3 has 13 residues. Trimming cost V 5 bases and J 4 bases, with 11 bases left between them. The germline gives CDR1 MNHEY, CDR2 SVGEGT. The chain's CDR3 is CASSHDNVYGYTF. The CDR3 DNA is TGTGCCAGCAGTCACGACAATGTCTATGGCTACACCTTC.

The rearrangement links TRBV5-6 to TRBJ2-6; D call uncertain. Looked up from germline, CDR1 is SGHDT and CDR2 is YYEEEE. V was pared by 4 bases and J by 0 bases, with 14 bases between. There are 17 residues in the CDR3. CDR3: CASSRVVFSSGANVLTF. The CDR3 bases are TGTGCCAGCAGCCGGGTGGTCTTCTCCTCTGGGGCCAACGTCCTGACTTTC.

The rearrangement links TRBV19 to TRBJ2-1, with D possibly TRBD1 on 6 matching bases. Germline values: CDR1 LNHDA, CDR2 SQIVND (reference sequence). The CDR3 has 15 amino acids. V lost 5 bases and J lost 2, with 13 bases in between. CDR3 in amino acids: CASSQSGHTYNEQFF. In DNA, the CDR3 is TGTGCCAGTAGTCAGTCGGGACACACCTACAATGAGCAGTTCTTC.

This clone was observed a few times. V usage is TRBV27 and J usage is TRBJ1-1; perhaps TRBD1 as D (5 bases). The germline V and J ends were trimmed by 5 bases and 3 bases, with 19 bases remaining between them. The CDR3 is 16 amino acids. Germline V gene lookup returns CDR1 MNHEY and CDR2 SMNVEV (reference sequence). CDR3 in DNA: TGTGCCAGCAGTCCCCCGCTGAGAGGGGAGGACACTGAAGCTTTCTTT. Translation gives CASSPPLRGEDTEAFF.

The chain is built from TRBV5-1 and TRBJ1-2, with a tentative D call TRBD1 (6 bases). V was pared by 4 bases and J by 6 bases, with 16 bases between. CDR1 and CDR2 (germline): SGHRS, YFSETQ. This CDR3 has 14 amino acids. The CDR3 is CASSLGQPKDGYTF. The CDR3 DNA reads TGCGCCAGCAGCCTGGGACAACCCAAAGATGGCTACACCTTC.

The CDR3 sequence: CASSRVSAGNTEAFF. The CDR3 nucleotides read TGTGCCAGCAGCCGCGTATCGGCGGGGAACACTGAAGCTTTCTTT. The chain is built from TRBV3-1 (or the pseudogene TRBV3-2) and TRBJ1-1, with unresolved D. CDR3 length equals 15 residues. Trimming shortened V by 4 bases and J by 1 base, and 13 bases separated the two germline ends. Per germline, CDR1 LGHDT and CDR2 YNNKEL (reference sequence).

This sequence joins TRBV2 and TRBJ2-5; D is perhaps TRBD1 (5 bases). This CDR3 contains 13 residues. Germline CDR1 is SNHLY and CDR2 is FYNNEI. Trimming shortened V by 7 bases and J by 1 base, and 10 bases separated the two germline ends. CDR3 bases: TGTGCCAGCACCGGACACCTCCAAGAGACCCAGTACTTC. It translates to CASTGHLQETQYF.

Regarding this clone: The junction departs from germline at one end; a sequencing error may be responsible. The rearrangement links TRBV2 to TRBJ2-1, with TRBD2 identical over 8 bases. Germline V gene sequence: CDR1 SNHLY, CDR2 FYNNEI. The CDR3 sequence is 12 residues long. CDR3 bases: TGTGCCAGCAGTGAAAGAAGCGGGAGTATGGTCTTC. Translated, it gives CASSERSGSMVF.

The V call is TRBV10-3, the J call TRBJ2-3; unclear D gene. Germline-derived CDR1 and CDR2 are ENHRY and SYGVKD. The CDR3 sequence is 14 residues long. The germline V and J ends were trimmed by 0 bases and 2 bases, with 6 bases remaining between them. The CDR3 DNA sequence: TGTGCCATCAGTGAGTCACTGCCCACAGATACGCAGTATTTT. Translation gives CAISESLPTDTQYF.